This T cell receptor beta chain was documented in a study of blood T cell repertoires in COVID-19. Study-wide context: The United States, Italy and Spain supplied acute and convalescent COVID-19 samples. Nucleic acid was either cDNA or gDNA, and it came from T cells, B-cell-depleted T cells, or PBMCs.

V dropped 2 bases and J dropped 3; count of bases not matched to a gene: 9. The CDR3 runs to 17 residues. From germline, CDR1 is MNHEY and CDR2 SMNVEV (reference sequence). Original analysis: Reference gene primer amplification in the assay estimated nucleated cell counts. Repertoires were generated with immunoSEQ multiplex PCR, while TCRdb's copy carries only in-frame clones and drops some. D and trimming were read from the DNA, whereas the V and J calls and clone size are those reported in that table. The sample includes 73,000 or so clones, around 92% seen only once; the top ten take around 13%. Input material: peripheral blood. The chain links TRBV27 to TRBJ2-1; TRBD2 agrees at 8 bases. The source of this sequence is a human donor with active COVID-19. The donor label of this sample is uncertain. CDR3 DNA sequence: TGTGCCAGCAGTTTAAATAGAGCGGGAGCCCTCTACAATGAGCAGTTCTTC. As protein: CASSLNRAGALYNEQFF.